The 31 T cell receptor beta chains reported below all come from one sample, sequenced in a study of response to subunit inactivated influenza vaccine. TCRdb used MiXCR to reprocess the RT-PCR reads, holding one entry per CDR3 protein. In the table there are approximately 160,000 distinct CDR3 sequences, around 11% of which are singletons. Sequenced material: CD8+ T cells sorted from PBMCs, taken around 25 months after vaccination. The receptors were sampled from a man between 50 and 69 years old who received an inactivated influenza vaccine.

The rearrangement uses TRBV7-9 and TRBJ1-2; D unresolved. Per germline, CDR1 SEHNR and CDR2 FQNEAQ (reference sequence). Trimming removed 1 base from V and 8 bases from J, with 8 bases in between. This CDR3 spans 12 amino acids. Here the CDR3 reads CASSLDRIGYTF. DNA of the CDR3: TGTGCCAGCAGCTTAGACCGGATCGGCTACACCTTC.

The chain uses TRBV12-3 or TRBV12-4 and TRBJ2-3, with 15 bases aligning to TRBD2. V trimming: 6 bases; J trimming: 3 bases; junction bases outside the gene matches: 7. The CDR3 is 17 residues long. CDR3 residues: CASSGLAGGLATDTQYF. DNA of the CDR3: TGTGCCAGCAGCGGACTAGCGGGAGGGCTCGCGACAGATACGCAGTATTTT.

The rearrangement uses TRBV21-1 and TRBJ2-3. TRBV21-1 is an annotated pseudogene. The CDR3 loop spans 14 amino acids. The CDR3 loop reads CASSMQVSTDTQYF. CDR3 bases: TGTGCCAGCAGCATGCAGGTTAGCACAGATACGCAGTATTTT.

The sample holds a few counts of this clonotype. The CDR3 nucleotides read TGTGCCAGCTCGCGTATAGCGGGGGTGACCGGGGAGCTGTTTTTT. This codes for CASSRIAGVTGELFF. This chain connects TRBV28 to TRBJ2-2; 9 nucleotides match TRBD2. Germline loops: CDR1 MDHEN, CDR2 SYDVKM. Trimming removed 8 bases from V and 5 bases from J; junction bases left unmatched: 9. The CDR3 contains 15 residues.

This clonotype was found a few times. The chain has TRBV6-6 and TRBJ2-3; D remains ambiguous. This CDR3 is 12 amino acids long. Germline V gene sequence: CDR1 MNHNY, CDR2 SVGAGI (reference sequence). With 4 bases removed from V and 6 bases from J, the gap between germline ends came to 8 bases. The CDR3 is CASSLGWDTQYF. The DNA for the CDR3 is TGTGCCAGCAGTTTAGGGTGGGATACGCAGTATTTT.

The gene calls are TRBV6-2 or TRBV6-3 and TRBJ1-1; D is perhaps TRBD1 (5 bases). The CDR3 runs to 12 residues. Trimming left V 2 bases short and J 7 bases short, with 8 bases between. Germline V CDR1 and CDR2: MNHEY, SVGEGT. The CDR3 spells CASSYPTVEAFF. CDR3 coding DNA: TGTGCCAGCAGTTACCCGACAGTTGAAGCTTTCTTT.

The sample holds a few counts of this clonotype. CDR3 sequence reads: CSVEVLGSYNEQFF. In DNA form, the CDR3 reads TGCAGCGTTGAAGTTCTGGGATCCTACAATGAGCAGTTCTTC. V and J are TRBV29-1 and TRBJ2-1; D is uncertain. Germline V lookup: CDR1 SQVTM, CDR2 ANQGSEA. Deletions cut 1 base from V and 1 base from J, with 8 bases between. The CDR3 covers 14 residues.

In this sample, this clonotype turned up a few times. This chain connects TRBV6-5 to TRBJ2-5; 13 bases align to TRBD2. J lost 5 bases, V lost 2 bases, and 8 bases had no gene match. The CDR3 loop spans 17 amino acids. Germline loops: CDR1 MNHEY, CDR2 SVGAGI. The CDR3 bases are TGTGCCAGCAGTTACCTGCGGACTAGCGGGGGATATGAGACCCAGTACTTC. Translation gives CASSYLRTSGGYETQYF.

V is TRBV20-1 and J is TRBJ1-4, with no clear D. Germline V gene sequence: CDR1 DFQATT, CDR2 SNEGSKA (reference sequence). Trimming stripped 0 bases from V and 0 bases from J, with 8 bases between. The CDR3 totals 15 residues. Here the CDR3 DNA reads TGCAGTGCTAGAGATCTAAGGGCAACTAATGAAAAACTGTTTTTT. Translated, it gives CSARDLRATNEKLFF.

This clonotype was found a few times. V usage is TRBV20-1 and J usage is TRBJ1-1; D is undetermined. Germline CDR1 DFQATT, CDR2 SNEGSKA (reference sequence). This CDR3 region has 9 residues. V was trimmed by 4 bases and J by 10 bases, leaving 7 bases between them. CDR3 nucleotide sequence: TGCAGTGCTAAGATTCTAGCTTTCTTT. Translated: CSAKILAFF.

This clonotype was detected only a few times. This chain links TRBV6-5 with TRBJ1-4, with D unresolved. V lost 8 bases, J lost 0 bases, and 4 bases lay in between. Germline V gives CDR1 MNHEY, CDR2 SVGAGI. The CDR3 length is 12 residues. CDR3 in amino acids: CASAATNEKLFF. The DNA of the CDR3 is TGTGCCAGCGCGGCAACTAATGAAAAACTGTTTTTT.

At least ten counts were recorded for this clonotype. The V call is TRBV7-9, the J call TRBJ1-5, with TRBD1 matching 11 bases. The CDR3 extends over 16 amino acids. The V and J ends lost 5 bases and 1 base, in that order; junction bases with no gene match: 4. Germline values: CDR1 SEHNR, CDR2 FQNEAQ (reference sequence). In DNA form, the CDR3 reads TGTGCCAGCAGCGCCGGGACAGGGGGAAGCAATCAGCCCCAGCATTTT. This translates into CASSAGTGGSNQPQHF.

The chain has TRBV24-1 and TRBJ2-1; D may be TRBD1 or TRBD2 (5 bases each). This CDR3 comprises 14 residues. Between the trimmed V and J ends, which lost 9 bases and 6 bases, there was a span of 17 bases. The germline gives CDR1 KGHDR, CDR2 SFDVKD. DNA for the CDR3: TGTGCCACCGGGGGTGACCCGCCTTTCAATGAGCAGTTCTTC. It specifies CATGGDPPFNEQFF.

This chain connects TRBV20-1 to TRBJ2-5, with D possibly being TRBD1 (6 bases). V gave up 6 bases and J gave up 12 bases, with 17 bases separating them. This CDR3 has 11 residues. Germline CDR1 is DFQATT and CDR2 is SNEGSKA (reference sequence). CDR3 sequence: CSAPMTGRKYF. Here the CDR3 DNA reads TGCAGTGCCCCCATGACAGGAAGAAAGTACTTC.

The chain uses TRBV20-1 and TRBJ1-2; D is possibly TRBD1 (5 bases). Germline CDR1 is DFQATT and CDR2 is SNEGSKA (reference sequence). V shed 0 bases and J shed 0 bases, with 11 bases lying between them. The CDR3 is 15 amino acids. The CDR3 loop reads CSARDNPGSNYGYTF. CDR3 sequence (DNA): TGCAGTGCTAGAGATAACCCAGGGTCTAACTATGGCTACACCTTC.

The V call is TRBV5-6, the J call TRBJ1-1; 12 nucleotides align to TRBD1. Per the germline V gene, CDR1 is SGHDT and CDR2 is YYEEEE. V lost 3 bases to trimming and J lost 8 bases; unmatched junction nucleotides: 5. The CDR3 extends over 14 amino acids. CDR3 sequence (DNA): TGTGCCAGCAGCTCGGGGACAGGGGGCAGAGAAGCTTTCTTT. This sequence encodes CASSSGTGGREAFF. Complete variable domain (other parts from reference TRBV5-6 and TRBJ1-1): DAGVTQSPTHLIKTRGQQVTLRCSPKSGHDTVSWYQQALGQGPQFIFQYYEEEERQRGNFPDRFSGHQFPNYSSELNVNALLLGDSALYLCASSSGTGGREAFFGQGTRLTVV.

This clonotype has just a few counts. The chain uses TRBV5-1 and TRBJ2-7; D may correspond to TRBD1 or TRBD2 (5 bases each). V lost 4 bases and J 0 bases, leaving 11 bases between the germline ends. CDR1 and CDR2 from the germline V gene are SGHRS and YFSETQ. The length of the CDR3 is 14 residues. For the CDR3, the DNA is TGCGCCAGCAGCATCGGGGACGGCTCCTACGAGCAGTACTTC. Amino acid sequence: CASSIGDGSYEQYF.

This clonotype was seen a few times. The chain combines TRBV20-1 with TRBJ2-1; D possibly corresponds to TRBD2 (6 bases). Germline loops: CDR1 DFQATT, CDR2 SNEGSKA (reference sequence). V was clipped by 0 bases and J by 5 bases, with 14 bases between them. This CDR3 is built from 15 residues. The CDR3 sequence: CSARDMASANNEQFF. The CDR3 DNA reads TGCAGTGCTAGAGATATGGCTAGCGCTAACAATGAGCAGTTCTTC.

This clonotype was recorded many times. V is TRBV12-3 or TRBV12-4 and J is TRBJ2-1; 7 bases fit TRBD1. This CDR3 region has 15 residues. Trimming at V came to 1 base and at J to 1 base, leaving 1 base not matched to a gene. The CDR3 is CASSLGDSSYNEQFF. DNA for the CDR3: TGTGCCAGCAGTTTAGGGGACAGTTCCTACAATGAGCAGTTCTTC.

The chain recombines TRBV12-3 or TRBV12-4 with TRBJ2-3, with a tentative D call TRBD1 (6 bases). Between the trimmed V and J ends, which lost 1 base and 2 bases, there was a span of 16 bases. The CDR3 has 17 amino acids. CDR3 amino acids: CASSLVASGQNTDTQYF. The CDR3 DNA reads TGTGCCAGCAGTTTAGTAGCGTCGGGACAAAACACAGATACGCAGTATTTT.

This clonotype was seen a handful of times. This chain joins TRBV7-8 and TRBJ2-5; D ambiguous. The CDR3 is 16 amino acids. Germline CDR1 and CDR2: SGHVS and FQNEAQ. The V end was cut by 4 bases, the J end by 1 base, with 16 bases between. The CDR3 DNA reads TGTGCCAGCAGCTCCATCGAAAGTCAACTCCAAGAGACCCAGTACTTC. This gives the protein CASSSIESQLQETQYF.

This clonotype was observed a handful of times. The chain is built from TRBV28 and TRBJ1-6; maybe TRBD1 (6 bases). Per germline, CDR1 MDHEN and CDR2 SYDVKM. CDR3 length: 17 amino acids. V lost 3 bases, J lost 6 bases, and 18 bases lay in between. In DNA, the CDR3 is TGTGCCAGCAGTTTGTCCCATGGCGGGACATTTAATTCACCCCTCCACTTT. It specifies CASSLSHGGTFNSPLHF.

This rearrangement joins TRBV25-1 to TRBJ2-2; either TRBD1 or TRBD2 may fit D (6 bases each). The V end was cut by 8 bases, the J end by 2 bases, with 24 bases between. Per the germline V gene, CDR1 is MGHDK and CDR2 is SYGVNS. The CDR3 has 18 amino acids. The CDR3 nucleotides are TGTGCCAGCTGGGGGGTTCGGGTAGGGGGACTTAACACCGGGGAGCTGTTTTTT. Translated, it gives CASWGVRVGGLNTGELFF.

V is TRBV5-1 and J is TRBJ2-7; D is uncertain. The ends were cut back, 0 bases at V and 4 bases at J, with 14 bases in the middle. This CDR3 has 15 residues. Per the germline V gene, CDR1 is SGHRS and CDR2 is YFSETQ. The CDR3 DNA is TGCGCCAGCAGCTTGGGAGCCGGGTATCGTTACGAGCAGTACTTC. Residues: CASSLGAGYRYEQYF.

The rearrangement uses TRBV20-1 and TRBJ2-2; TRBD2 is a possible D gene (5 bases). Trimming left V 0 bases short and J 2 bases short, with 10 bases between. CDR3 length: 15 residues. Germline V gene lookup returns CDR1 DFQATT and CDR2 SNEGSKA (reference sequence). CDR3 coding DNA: TGCAGTGCTAGAGATCGAGGGTACAACACCGGGGAGCTGTTTTTT. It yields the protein CSARDRGYNTGELFF.

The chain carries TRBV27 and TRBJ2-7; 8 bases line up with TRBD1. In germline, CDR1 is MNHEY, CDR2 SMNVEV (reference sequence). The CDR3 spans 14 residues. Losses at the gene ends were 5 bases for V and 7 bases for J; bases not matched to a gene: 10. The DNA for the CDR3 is TGTGCCAGCAGTACTCAACTACAGGGGGAAGAGCAGTACTTC. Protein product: CASSTQLQGEEQYF.

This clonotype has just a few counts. The CDR3 DNA is TGTGCCAGCAGCCGATCTACGGGACTCGCTGTTTCAAGCTCCTACAATGAGCAGTTCTTC. Translated: CASSRSTGLAVSSSYNEQFF. The V gene is TRBV14, the J gene TRBJ2-1, with a tentative D call TRBD2 (6 bases). V gave up 4 bases and J gave up 0 bases, with 25 bases separating them. The CDR3 is made up of 20 amino acids. CDR1 is SGHDN, CDR2 FVKESK, per germline.

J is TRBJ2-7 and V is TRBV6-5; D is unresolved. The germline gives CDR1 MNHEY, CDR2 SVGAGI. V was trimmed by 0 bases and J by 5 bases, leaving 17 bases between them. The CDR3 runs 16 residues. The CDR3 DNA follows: TGTGCCAGCAGTTACTCCTCGGACCCTCCACTCCACGAGCAGTACTTC. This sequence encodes CASSYSSDPPLHEQYF.

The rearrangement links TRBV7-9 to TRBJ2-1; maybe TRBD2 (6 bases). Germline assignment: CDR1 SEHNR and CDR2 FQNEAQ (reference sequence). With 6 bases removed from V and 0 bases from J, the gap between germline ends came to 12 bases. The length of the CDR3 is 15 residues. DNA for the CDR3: TGTGCCAGCAGTAGTAGGAGGGACTCCTACAATGAGCAGTTCTTC. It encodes CASSSRRDSYNEQFF.

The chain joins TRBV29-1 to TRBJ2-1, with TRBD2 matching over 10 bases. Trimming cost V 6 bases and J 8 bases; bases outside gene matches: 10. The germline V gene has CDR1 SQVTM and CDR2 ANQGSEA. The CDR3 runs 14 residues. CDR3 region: CSVESGGAIYEQFF. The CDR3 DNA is TGCAGCGTAGAGAGCGGGGGGGCCATTTATGAGCAGTTCTTC.

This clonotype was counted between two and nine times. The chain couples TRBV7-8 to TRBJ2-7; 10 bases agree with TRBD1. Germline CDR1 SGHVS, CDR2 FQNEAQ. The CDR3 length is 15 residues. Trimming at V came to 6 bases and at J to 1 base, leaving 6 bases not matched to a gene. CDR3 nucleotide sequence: TGTGCCAGCAGGGACCCGGGACAGGGGTCCTACGAGCAGTACTTC. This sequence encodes CASRDPGQGSYEQYF.